This T cell receptor (beta chain) was sequenced during a study of CD4 and CD8 cells across lung adenocarcinoma regions. Localized lung adenocarcinoma, a non-small cell lung cancer, affected the donors. The V gene lost 1 base and the J gene lost 1 base, with 13 bases spanning the gap. Germline loops: CDR1 MGHRA, CDR2 YSYEKL. The CDR3 sequence is 16 residues long. TCRdb re-analysed the PCR reads in MiXCR, keeping a single row per CDR3 protein. The sample has 10,000 to 15,000 distinct CDR3 sequences, less than 55% seen once. This clonotype originated in a male donor with lung adenocarcinoma. The CD4 and CD8 labels of this study may be unreliable. The sample comprised CD8+ T cells from the margin of a lung tumor. This chain links TRBV4-1 with TRBJ2-5; D not certain. The chain's CDR3 is CASSQAATAFQETQYF. For the CDR3, the DNA is TGCGCCAGCAGCCAAGCGGCCACAGCCTTCCAAGAGACCCAGTACTTC.